This is a list of T cell receptor beta chains from one sample in a study of T cell clonotyping in hematopoietic cell transplantation. The protocol was immunoSEQ multiplex PCR, while the TCRdb copy is restricted to in-frame clones and leaves out a portion. The sample gives some 30,000 clones, about 74% of which show up once; approximately 6.6% is in the top ten. Sequenced here: peripheral blood mononuclear cells, sampled before stem cell transplant. The receptor source for this set is a woman younger than 45 with chronic myeloid leukemia. Some clones in this sample may be carry-over from other donors' samples. Both conserved end residues are part of each CDR3. Each record gives: CDR3 DNA, CDR3 protein, D gene, V gene, clone size, J gene. D genes are given only for firm matches. Clone size, where shown, is once, few, many, or a class for clones that have expanded.

CDR3 DNA: TGCGCCAGCAGCCAAGATTTGGCTAGCGGGCGCGATGAGCAGTTCTTC
CDR3 protein: CASSQDLASGRDEQFF
D gene: TRBD2
V gene: TRBV4-1
clone size: .
J gene: TRBJ2-1

CDR3 DNA: TGTGCCAGCAGTTCGGGACCCCAGGGTTTGAACACTGAAGCTTTCTTT
CDR3 protein: CASSSGPQGLNTEAFF
D gene: .
V gene: TRBV27
clone size: .
J gene: TRBJ1-1

CDR3 DNA: TGTGCCAGCAATCATAGAGACACCTTCACTGAAGCTTTCTTT
CDR3 protein: CASNHRDTFTEAFF
D gene: .
V gene: TRBV6-6
clone size: medium-sized
J gene: TRBJ1-1

CDR3 DNA: TGTGCCAGCAGCTTGAACCGACAGCCGAACTATGGCTACACCTTC
CDR3 protein: CASSLNRQPNYGYTF
D gene: .
V gene: TRBV7-2
clone size: .
J gene: TRBJ1-2

CDR3 DNA: TGTGCCAGCAGGAGGACAACGGGGGGTAGATATGGCTACACCTTC
CDR3 protein: CASRRTTGGRYGYTF
D gene: .
V gene: TRBV28
clone size: .
J gene: TRBJ1-2

CDR3 DNA: TGTGCCAGCAGCAGACGAACGGACTCTGGAAACACCATATATTTT
CDR3 protein: CASSRRTDSGNTIYF
D gene: .
V gene: TRBV7-2
clone size: .
J gene: TRBJ1-3

CDR3 DNA: TGTGCCAGCAGCTTCCTTACGACAGGGGGCCAGCCCCAGCATTTT
CDR3 protein: CASSFLTTGGQPQHF
D gene: TRBD1
V gene: TRBV7-2
clone size: .
J gene: TRBJ1-5

CDR3 DNA: TGTGCCAGCAGCTCCTTACTACCGACAGGGAGACGTGACTATGGCTACACCTTC
CDR3 protein: CASSSLLPTGRRDYGYTF
D gene: TRBD1
V gene: TRBV11-3
clone size: .
J gene: TRBJ1-2

CDR3 DNA: TGTGCCAGCAGCCGTAGTCGTAATTCCGGGGAGCTGTTTTTT
CDR3 protein: CASSRSRNSGELFF
D gene: .
V gene: TRBV11-2
clone size: .
J gene: TRBJ2-2

CDR3 DNA: TGCGCCAGCAGCCAAGACTCGGGGAGCAATCAGCCCCAGCATTTT
CDR3 protein: CASSQDSGSNQPQHF
D gene: .
V gene: TRBV4-3
clone size: once
J gene: TRBJ1-5

CDR3 DNA: TGTGCCAGCAGCTTAAGTCTAACCACAGATACGCAGTATTTT
CDR3 protein: CASSLSLTTDTQYF
D gene: .
V gene: TRBV7-6
clone size: .
J gene: TRBJ2-3

CDR3 DNA: TGCGCCAGCAGCTTGGCCCCAGGGGTGGTAAATGGCTACACCTTC
CDR3 protein: CASSLAPGVVNGYTF
D gene: .
V gene: TRBV5-1
clone size: .
J gene: TRBJ1-2

CDR3 DNA: TGCGCCAGCAGCCAAAACCAGGGTTATAGCAATCAGCCCCAGCATTTT
CDR3 protein: CASSQNQGYSNQPQHF
D gene: .
V gene: TRBV4-1
clone size: .
J gene: TRBJ1-5

CDR3 DNA: TGTGCCAGCAGTCCTCGCCCTGGGGATAGCAATCAGCCCCAGCATTTT
CDR3 protein: CASSPRPGDSNQPQHF
D gene: .
V gene: TRBV2
clone size: .
J gene: TRBJ1-5

CDR3 DNA: TGTGCTACCCGCTCGAACTATAATTCACCCCTCCACTTT
CDR3 protein: CATRSNYNSPLHF
D gene: .
V gene: TRBV7-6
clone size: .
J gene: TRBJ1-6

CDR3 DNA: TGTGCCAGCAACTCGGACAGTCGAAAAAATCAGCCCCAGCATTTT
CDR3 protein: CASNSDSRKNQPQHF
D gene: .
V gene: TRBV7-9
clone size: few
J gene: TRBJ1-5

CDR3 DNA: TGTGCCAGCAGTGAAGTGGATGGGACTGAAGCTTTCTTT
CDR3 protein: CASSEVDGTEAFF
D gene: .
V gene: TRBV6-4
clone size: .
J gene: TRBJ1-1

CDR3 DNA: TGTGCCACCAGCAGAGATGGTGGGACAGGGGTTCAGAGCTATGGCTACACCTTC
CDR3 protein: CATSRDGGTGVQSYGYTF
D gene: TRBD1
V gene: TRBV15
clone size: medium-sized
J gene: TRBJ1-2

CDR3 DNA: TGTGCCAGCTTCACGGATGGACAGTATGGCTACACCTTC
CDR3 protein: CASFTDGQYGYTF
D gene: .
V gene: TRBV2
clone size: once
J gene: TRBJ1-2

CDR3 DNA: TGTGCCACCTCGGACAGGGGGCCAAATGGCTACACCTTC
CDR3 protein: CATSDRGPNGYTF
D gene: TRBD1
V gene: TRBV27
clone size: few
J gene: TRBJ1-2

CDR3 DNA: TGTGCCAGCAGCCCGGGGACAGATACGCAGTATTTT
CDR3 protein: CASSPGTDTQYF
D gene: .
V gene: TRBV7-3
clone size: few
J gene: TRBJ2-3

CDR3 DNA: TGCGCCAGCAGCCAAGGGGATTACAATGAGCAGTTCTTC
CDR3 protein: CASSQGDYNEQFF
D gene: .
V gene: TRBV4-1
clone size: .
J gene: TRBJ2-1